The 13 T cell receptor beta chains in this list originate from one sample, sequenced in a study of CD8+ T cells in alopecia areata. The sequencing template was cDNA reverse transcribed from extracted RNA. Using immunoSEQ multiplex PCR, the repertoire was profiled, and TCRdb retains in-frame clones only, with some absent. The profile shows about 150,000 clones, 40% to 60% of them singletons. Sequenced here: CD8+ T cells sorted from blood, sampled at week 0. These receptors all come from a human donor with alopecia areata.

The chain uses TRBV7-7 and TRBJ2-1; unclear D gene. This CDR3 region has 15 residues. Between the trimmed V and J ends, which lost 4 bases and 0 bases, there was a span of 10 bases. The germline CDR1 and CDR2 sequences are SSHAT and FNYEAQ (reference sequence). CDR3 coding DNA: TGTGCCAGCAGCTCTTCAGAAAGCTCCTACAATGAGCAGTTCTTC. Translated: CASSSSESSYNEQFF.

The rearrangement links TRBV6-5 to TRBJ2-1; D call uncertain. V was clipped by 0 bases and J by 3 bases, with 12 bases between them. The CDR3 has 16 residues. Germline V CDR1 and CDR2: MNHEY, SVGAGI. The CDR3 nucleotides are TGTGCCAGCAGTTACTCGGTCGGAGAATACTACAATGAGCAGTTCTTC. Translating it yields CASSYSVGEYYNEQFF.

A word on this clone: Other DNA sequences in this sample translate to the same CDR3. The chain is built from TRBV29-1 and TRBJ2-1, with TRBD2 as a possible D gene (5 bases). The CDR3 is 11 amino acids. Germline V gives CDR1 SQVTM, CDR2 ANQGSEA. V lost 3 bases and J lost 6, with 6 bases in between. The CDR3: CSVDSGNEQFF. In nucleotides, the CDR3 is TGCAGCGTTGACAGCGGCAATGAGCAGTTCTTC.

The CDR3 nucleotides are TGTGCCAGCATTGGAGGGGTCACTGAAGCTTTCTTT. Encoded protein: CASIGGVTEAFF. The chain carries TRBV6-6 and TRBJ1-1; D is possibly TRBD1 (5 bases). Trimming pared 7 bases from V and 4 bases from J, leaving 10 bases between. Germline V lookup: CDR1 MNHNY, CDR2 SVGAGI (reference sequence). This CDR3 has 12 residues.

The chain is built from TRBV4-3 and TRBJ2-6; D remains unclear. The CDR3 runs 16 residues. CDR1 and CDR2 from the germline V gene are LGHNA and YSLEER. The ends were cut back, 0 bases at V and 1 base at J, with 7 bases in the middle. Written as DNA, the CDR3 is TGCGCCAGCAGCCAAGACTTCGGGTCTGGGGCCAACGTCCTGACTTTC. This sequence encodes CASSQDFGSGANVLTF.

The chain uses TRBV2 and TRBJ2-1; 8 bases line up with TRBD1. CDR1 and CDR2 from the germline V gene are SNHLY and FYNNEI. Unmatched junction bases numbered 5, after V lost 7 bases and J lost 0 bases. CDR3 size: 15 residues. CDR3 sequence (DNA): TGTGCCAGCAACCCCGACAGGGGCTCCTACAATGAGCAGTTCTTC. It encodes CASNPDRGSYNEQFF.

About this clone: A far more abundant clone sits one base away, making this likely a read error. This chain links TRBV27 with TRBJ2-3, with 8 bases lining up with TRBD2. J was trimmed by 4 bases and V by 6 bases; bases with no gene match: 15. There are 17 residues in the CDR3. Germline lookup yields CDR1 MNHEY and CDR2 SMNVEV (reference sequence). The CDR3 nucleotides are TGTGCCAGCAGCCAAGATCCCCCAGCGGGGGCCGCAGATACGCAGTATTTT. Protein sequence: CASSQDPPAGAADTQYF.

The chain is built from TRBV11-2 and TRBJ1-2; possible D gene TRBD1, 6 bases. Germline V gene sequence: CDR1 SGHAT, CDR2 FQNNGV. V was cut by 4 bases and J by 5 bases, with 20 bases left in between. CDR3 size: 16 residues. CDR3 loop: CASSSIQGIGQYGYTF. The CDR3 region has the DNA TGTGCCAGCAGCTCAATACAGGGAATAGGGCAATATGGCTACACCTTC. The full variable domain, in which reference TRBV11-2 and TRBJ1-2 provide the parts outside the CDR3, is EAGVAQSPRYKIIEKRQSVAFWCNPISGHATLYWYQQILGQGPKLLIQFQNNGVVDDSQLPKDRFSAERLKGVDSTLKIQPAKLEDSAVYLCASSSIQGIGQYGYTFGSGTRLTVV.

This clone has more than one count but fewer than ten. This CDR3 reads CAISDARDTRTDTQYF. The CDR3 DNA reads TGTGCCATCAGTGATGCCCGGGACACTCGCACAGATACGCAGTATTTT. The chain employs TRBV10-3 and TRBJ2-3, with TRBD1 as a possible D gene (6 bases). This CDR3 is built from 16 residues. The germline CDR1 and CDR2 sequences are ENHRY and SYGVKD. V dropped 3 bases and J dropped 1 base, with 14 bases sitting between them.

The J gene is TRBJ1-2, the V gene TRBV5-6; D remains unclear. Trimming cost V 3 bases and J 2 bases, with 17 bases left between them. The CDR3 sequence is 16 residues long. Per the germline V gene, CDR1 is SGHDT and CDR2 is YYEEEE. The chain's CDR3 is CASSSEEEPPNYGYTF. The CDR3 DNA is TGTGCCAGCAGCTCGGAGGAGGAGCCTCCGAACTATGGCTACACCTTC.

The chain combines TRBV2 with TRBJ2-5; weak D call: TRBD2 (6 bases). From germline, CDR1 is SNHLY and CDR2 FYNNEI. CDR3 length equals 13 residues. V shed 6 bases and J shed 5 bases, with 13 bases lying between them. CDR3 residues: CASSLGGWETQYF. The CDR3 nucleotides are TGTGCCAGCAGCTTGGGGGGATGGGAGACCCAGTACTTC.

The chain uses TRBV11-2 and TRBJ2-3, with 11 bases matching TRBD2. The V gene's germline CDR1 is SGHAT and CDR2 FQNNGV. With 4 bases clipped from V and 0 bases from J, the junction kept 3 bases outside the gene matches. The CDR3 spans 16 residues. The CDR3 loop reads CASSSRTSGSTDTQYF. The CDR3 bases are TGTGCCAGCAGCTCCCGGACTAGCGGGAGCACAGATACGCAGTATTTT. The entire variable domain, with the rest obtained from reference TRBV11-2 and TRBJ2-3, is as follows: EAGVAQSPRYKIIEKRQSVAFWCNPISGHATLYWYQQILGQGPKLLIQFQNNGVVDDSQLPKDRFSAERLKGVDSTLKIQPAKLEDSAVYLCASSSRTSGSTDTQYFGPGTRLTVL.

V usage is TRBV25-1 and J usage is TRBJ1-4; D remains unclear. The CDR3 is 18 residues long. The germline V gene encodes CDR1 MGHDK and CDR2 SYGVNS. With 4 bases removed from V and 0 bases from J, the gap between germline ends came to 18 bases. The CDR3, as DNA: TGTGCCAGCAGTGGGTCCCAGCGCGGCGTATCAACTAATGAAAAACTGTTTTTT. Its protein is CASSGSQRGVSTNEKLFF.